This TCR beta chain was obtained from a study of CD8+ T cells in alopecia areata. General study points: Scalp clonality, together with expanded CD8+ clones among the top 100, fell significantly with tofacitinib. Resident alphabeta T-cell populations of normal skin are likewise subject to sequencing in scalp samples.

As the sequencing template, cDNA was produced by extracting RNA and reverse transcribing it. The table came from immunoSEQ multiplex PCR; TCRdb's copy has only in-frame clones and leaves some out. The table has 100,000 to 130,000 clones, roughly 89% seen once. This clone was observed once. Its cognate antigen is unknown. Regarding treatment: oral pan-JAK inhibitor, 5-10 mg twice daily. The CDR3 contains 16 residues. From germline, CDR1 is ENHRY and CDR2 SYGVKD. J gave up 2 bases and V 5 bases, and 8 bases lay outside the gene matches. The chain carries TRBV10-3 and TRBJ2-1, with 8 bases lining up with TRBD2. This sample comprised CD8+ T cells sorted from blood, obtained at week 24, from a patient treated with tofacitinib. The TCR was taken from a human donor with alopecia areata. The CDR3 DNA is TGTGCCATCAGTACGAACAGCGGGGGCGCCTACAATGAGCAGTTCTTC. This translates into CAISTNSGGAYNEQFF.